Listed here are 27 T cell receptor beta chains from one sample, sequenced in a study of naive and memory T cell subsets (dated by TCRdb to about 2017). Library creation used UMI-ligation and nested PCR. Sequencing instrument: Illumina MiSeq. An equimolar mix of two oligonucleotides covering both TRBC1 and TRBC2 was used as the beta constant-region primer. The ligated cDNA went through four rounds of PCR with nested alpha and beta constant-region primers together with the SP2 primer. Through fastp at Q25 and MiXCR, TCRdb rebuilt clones from the public reads, retaining in-frame beta chains. Merged by CDR3 protein, the rows form single entries marked with the most common genes and DNA. The sample table lists roughly 140,000 distinct CDR3 sequences, 15% to 25% of them with a count of one. The ten largest clones add up to more than 0.6% of the sample. Which antigens these TCRs recognize remains unknown.

Paper-wide results and their limitations: Naive repertoires, especially CD8, contained a few larger clonotypes, possibly memory cells re-expressing CD45RA.

Sequenced: naive CD8+ T cells from blood. What the cell subset or site label conveys for this sample: naive T cells, CD45RA high CD27+. These receptors all stem from a human donor in good health.

This sequence joins TRBV12-5 and TRBJ2-1; maybe TRBD1 (6 bases). The CDR3 is 15 residues long. CDR1 LGHNT and CDR2 FRNRAP come from the germline V gene. The V end lost 1 base, the J end lost 2 bases, and 9 bases lay between the germline ends. The DNA of the CDR3 is TGTGCTAGTGGTTTGGATACAGGGCCCTACAATGAGCAGTTCTTC. The encoded protein is CASGLDTGPYNEQFF.

The chain recombines TRBV6-2 or TRBV6-3 with TRBJ2-1; D remains ambiguous. The V gene lost 2 bases and the J gene lost 5 bases, with 10 bases spanning the gap. There are 14 residues in the CDR3. Per the germline V gene, CDR1 is MNHEY and CDR2 is SVGEGT. This CDR3 is CASSYGSLNNEQFF. The CDR3, as DNA: TGTGCCAGCAGTTACGGATCCCTTAACAATGAGCAGTTCTTC.

The DNA for the CDR3 is TGTGCCAGCAGCGAGGGGACAGGGGGCCCCTACGAGCAGTACTTC. Its protein product is CASSEGTGGPYEQYF. This rearrangement joins TRBV5-4 to TRBJ2-7; TRBD1 matches 12 bases. Per germline, CDR1 SGHNT and CDR2 YYREEE (reference sequence). Trimming removed 4 bases from V and 2 bases from J; junction bases left unmatched: 4. CDR3 size: 15 residues.

This clonotype has more than one count but fewer than ten. The J gene is TRBJ1-1, the V gene TRBV9; D is unresolved. CDR1 and CDR2 (germline): SGDLS, YYNGEE. Deletions cut 4 bases from V and 10 bases from J, with 11 bases between. The CDR3 loop spans 11 amino acids. CDR3 loop: CASSPRSGAFF. DNA for the CDR3: TGTGCCAGCAGCCCCAGGTCCGGAGCTTTCTTT. The variable domain in full, completed from reference TRBV9 and TRBJ1-1, reads DSGVTQTPKHLITATGQRVTLRCSPRSGDLSVYWYQQSLDQGLQFLIQYYNGEERAKGNILERFSAQQFPDLHSELNLSSLELGDSALYFCASSPRSGAFFGQGTRLTVV.

This chain uses TRBV28 with TRBJ2-5; 8 nucleotides match TRBD1. The V gene end was trimmed by 3 bases and the J gene end by 2 bases; junction bases not matched to a gene: 8. Germline values: CDR1 MDHEN, CDR2 SYDVKM. The CDR3 length is 16 residues. The CDR3, as DNA: TGTGCCAGCAGTTTGAAGGACAGGGAAGTACAAGAGACCCAGTACTTC. Amino acid sequence: CASSLKDREVQETQYF.

This clonotype was picked up a small number of times. This chain uses TRBV4-1 with TRBJ2-7; D gene uncertain. This CDR3 has 16 residues. Germline V gene sequence: CDR1 MGHRA, CDR2 YSYEKL. The ends were cut back, 0 bases at V and 0 bases at J, with 12 bases in the middle. CDR3 sequence: CASSQDYLTGSYEQYF. CDR3 in DNA: TGCGCCAGCAGCCAAGATTACTTGACTGGCTCCTACGAGCAGTACTTC.

The rearrangement joins TRBV7-2 to TRBJ2-7; D possibly corresponds to TRBD1 (5 bases). Trimming took off 1 base at V and 5 bases at J, with 15 bases between the two ends. The CDR3 runs to 15 residues. Germline V gene data show CDR1 as SGHTA and CDR2 as FQGNSA. This CDR3 is CASSLEGRVVDEQYF. Here the CDR3 DNA reads TGTGCCAGCAGCTTAGAGGGCAGGGTGGTGGACGAGCAGTACTTC.

CDR3 sequence: CASSYRLVWEAGANVLTF. In nucleotides, the CDR3 is TGTGCCAGCAGTTACCGACTCGTATGGGAAGCTGGGGCCAACGTCCTGACTTTC. The genes are TRBV6-5 and TRBJ2-6; D not certain. Germline loops: CDR1 MNHEY, CDR2 SVGAGI. The germline V and J ends were trimmed by 2 bases and 2 bases, with 16 bases remaining between them. The CDR3 extends over 18 amino acids.

This clonotype was seen a few times. The chain couples TRBV6-2 or TRBV6-3 to TRBJ2-1, with D perhaps TRBD1 (5 bases). The ends were cut back, 2 bases at V and 16 bases at J, with 12 bases in the middle. This CDR3 is 11 amino acids long. Germline CDR1 reads MNHEY; CDR2 reads SVGEGT. The CDR3 protein is CASSYGQGVFF. CDR3 DNA: TGTGCCAGCAGTTACGGGCAAGGGGTATTCTTC.

The table lists this clonotype with a few counts. The chain joins TRBV4-3 to TRBJ1-1, with TRBD1 identical over 10 bases. This CDR3 contains 15 residues. Trimming cost V 0 bases and J 4 bases; bases outside gene matches: 2. Germline CDR1 and CDR2: LGHNA and YSLEER. CDR3 in DNA: TGCGCCAGCAGCCAAGAATGGACAGGGGGCACTGAAGCTTTCTTT. It encodes CASSQEWTGGTEAFF.

This clonotype was detected a few times. The rearrangement joins TRBV11-2 to TRBJ2-7, with D perhaps assigned TRBD1 or TRBD2 (5 bases each). The ends were cut back, 2 bases at V and 5 bases at J, with 13 bases in the middle. Germline CDR1 reads SGHAT; CDR2 reads FQNNGV. The length of the CDR3 is 14 residues. CDR3 nucleotides: TGTGCCAGCAGCTTACTAGGGGATAGCGACGAGCAGTACTTC. Residues: CASSLLGDSDEQYF.

In DNA form, the CDR3 reads TGTGCCAGCAGTCCAGGCGGAAATGAGCAGTTCTTC. Translating gives CASSPGGNEQFF. The chain recombines TRBV28 with TRBJ2-1; D gene unclear. This CDR3 has 12 residues. Germline V gene lookup returns CDR1 MDHEN and CDR2 SYDVKM. V was clipped by 5 bases and J by 7 bases, with 9 bases between them.

This clonotype was recorded a few times. The chain is built from TRBV4-1 and TRBJ2-1; D is possibly TRBD1 (5 bases). V gave up 4 bases and J gave up 7 bases, with 14 bases separating them. The CDR3 spans 14 residues. Germline values: CDR1 MGHRA, CDR2 YSYEKL. CDR3 nucleotide sequence: TGCGCCAGCAGCCTCTCTATGACAGCAAATGAGCAGTTCTTC. Translated, it gives CASSLSMTANEQFF.

The CDR3 nucleotides read TGTGCCAGCAGCTTAGTAACCGGGTACCAAGAGACCCAGTACTTC. It encodes CASSLVTGYQETQYF. The J gene is TRBJ2-5, the V gene TRBV7-9, with D unresolved. Germline CDR1 reads SEHNR; CDR2 reads FQNEAQ (reference sequence). Deletions cut 1 base from V and 0 bases from J, with 9 bases between. The length of the CDR3 is 15 residues.

This clonotype was seen once. J is TRBJ2-1 and V is TRBV7-9, with D tentatively TRBD1 (6 bases). Germline CDR1 is SEHNR and CDR2 is FQNEAQ (reference sequence). This CDR3 spans 11 amino acids. V was clipped by 8 bases and J by 5 bases, with 7 bases between them. In nucleotides, the CDR3 is TGTGCCAGCGGGGGCGACAATGAGCAGTTCTTC. It translates to CASGGDNEQFF.

The chain carries TRBV12-3 or TRBV12-4 and TRBJ1-2, with D unclear. V was shortened by 3 bases and J by 1 base, with 15 bases between the two germline ends. CDR3 length: 16 residues. Written as DNA, the CDR3 is TGTGCCAGCAGTTTTTTTGAGGATGGGCTTAACTATGGCTACACCTTC. Amino acid sequence: CASSFFEDGLNYGYTF.

This clonotype was seen a single time. This chain connects TRBV5-1 to TRBJ2-1; D call uncertain. From germline, CDR1 is SGHRS and CDR2 YFSETQ. This CDR3 is built from 15 residues. Trimming shortened V by 3 bases and J by 10 bases, and 20 bases separated the two germline ends. The CDR3 spells CASSYHSGRSIEQFF. The CDR3 region has the DNA TGCGCCAGCAGCTATCATTCGGGTAGGAGCATCGAGCAGTTCTTC.

V gene TRBV28 combines with J gene TRBJ1-1; 9 nucleotides line up with TRBD1. Germline trimming cut 5 bases from V and 5 bases from J; bases unmatched to any gene: 12. Germline V CDR1 and CDR2: MDHEN, SYDVKM. The CDR3 extends over 16 amino acids. CDR3: CASSPRTGASETEAFF. The CDR3 bases are TGTGCCAGCAGTCCCCGGACAGGGGCCTCGGAGACTGAAGCTTTCTTT.

V is TRBV5-1 and J is TRBJ2-1; a weak D match, TRBD2 (6 bases). Germline assignment: CDR1 SGHRS and CDR2 YFSETQ. V dropped 4 bases and J dropped 5 bases, with 22 bases sitting between them. The CDR3 contains 17 residues. The CDR3 coding sequence is TGCGCCAGCAGCGCCACGTTGTGGGAGGCCTATGACAATGAGCAGTTCTTC. Translating it yields CASSATLWEAYDNEQFF. The whole variable domain, filled in from reference TRBV5-1 and TRBJ2-1, reads KAGVTQTPRYLIKTRGQQVTLSCSPISGHRSVSWYQQTPGQGLQFLFEYFSETQRNKGNFPGRFSGRQFSNSRSEMNVSTLELGDSALYLCASSATLWEAYDNEQFFGPGTRLTVL.

In its sample, this clonotype was seen a few times. V and J are TRBV20-1 and TRBJ2-3; the D gene is possibly TRBD2 (7 bases). V shed 0 bases and J shed 4 bases, with 29 bases lying between them. The CDR3 is made up of 20 amino acids. Germline lookup yields CDR1 DFQATT and CDR2 SNEGSKA (reference sequence). In nucleotides, the CDR3 is TGCAGTGCTAGAGATTTGGGACAAGGAAAAAGCGGGAAATATGCAGATACGCAGTATTTT. This encodes CSARDLGQGKSGKYADTQYF.

The genes are TRBV2 and TRBJ1-1, with unresolved D. V gave up 3 bases and J gave up 7 bases, with 12 bases separating them. The CDR3 is made up of 13 amino acids. Germline CDR1 is SNHLY and CDR2 is FYNNEI. The CDR3 DNA reads as TGTGCCAGCAGTGACCTCACAGAAGATGAAGCTTTCTTT. Protein sequence: CASSDLTEDEAFF.

CDR3 coding DNA: TGTGCCAGCAGTTACTCGGAGGGCGACACTGAAGCTTTCTTT. This translates into CASSYSEGDTEAFF. The V call is TRBV6-5, the J call TRBJ1-1; no clear D. In germline, CDR1 is MNHEY, CDR2 SVGAGI. The CDR3 length is 14 residues. V was pared by 0 bases and J by 3 bases, with 8 bases between.

This clonotype has a handful of counts. V gene TRBV5-1 combines with J gene TRBJ1-1; D perhaps matches TRBD1 (6 bases). The V gene's germline CDR1 is SGHRS and CDR2 YFSETQ. There are 14 residues in the CDR3. The germline V and J ends were trimmed by 0 bases and 4 bases, with 10 bases remaining between them. CDR3 in DNA: TGCGCCAGCAGCTTGGACAGGGTGGGCACTGAAGCTTTCTTT. This encodes CASSLDRVGTEAFF.

A few counts support this clonotype. The chain carries TRBV10-3 and TRBJ2-3, with TRBD1 matching over 10 bases. The ends lost 3 bases at V and 4 bases at J; junction bases unmatched: 7. The germline gives CDR1 ENHRY, CDR2 SYGVKD. The CDR3 is 16 residues long. The CDR3 DNA is TGTGCCATCAGTGAAACGACAGGGGGCAGACCAGATACGCAGTATTTT. Translation gives CAISETTGGRPDTQYF.

In this sample, this clonotype turned up a few times. The rearrangement links TRBV30 to TRBJ2-1; TRBD1 or TRBD2 may be the D gene (5 bases each). Germline CDR1 and CDR2: GTSNPN and SVGIG (reference sequence). Between the trimmed V and J ends, which lost 2 bases and 9 bases, there was a span of 8 bases. The CDR3 runs 11 residues. CDR3 DNA sequence: TGTGCCTGGAGTTTTGGGACTGAGCAGTTCTTC. This sequence encodes CAWSFGTEQFF.

This chain joins TRBV27 and TRBJ2-1; 7 positions agree with TRBD2. V shed 5 bases, J shed 6 bases, and the junction held 10 bases outside the gene matches. The CDR3 is 15 residues long. Looked up from germline, CDR1 is MNHEY and CDR2 is SMNVEV (reference sequence). CDR3 nucleotide sequence: TGTGCCAGCAGTCAACCCGGACTAGGAGCCAATGAGCAGTTCTTC. It encodes CASSQPGLGANEQFF.

This clonotype was counted only a few times. The chain is built from TRBV6-5 and TRBJ2-3, with a tentative D call TRBD2 (7 bases). This CDR3 comprises 17 residues. Germline CDR1 is MNHEY and CDR2 is SVGAGI. V was trimmed by 0 bases and J by 1 base, leaving 14 bases between them. The CDR3 region has the DNA TGTGCCAGCAGTTACTCGGGGGGGCGCAGTGGCACAGATACGCAGTATTTT. It translates to CASSYSGGRSGTDTQYF.